Shown below are 8 T cell receptor beta chains from a single sample sequenced in a study of blood T cell repertoires in COVID-19. Clones were sequenced by immunoSEQ multiplex PCR, and TCRdb holds only the in-frame ones, with some missing. The sample lists about 210,000 clones; roughly 82% were seen once. Sequences were obtained from peripheral blood. The receptor source for this set is a woman aged 55-70 years with COVID-19, enrolled during active disease.

The genes are TRBV25-1 and TRBJ2-2; no definite D call. Trimming stripped 8 bases from V and 6 bases from J, with 16 bases between. The CDR3 sequence is 14 residues long. Germline CDR1 MGHDK, CDR2 SYGVNS. CDR3 loop: CASSPDTFPGELFF. The CDR3, as DNA: TGTGCCAGCTCCCCCGACACGTTTCCCGGGGAGCTGTTTTTT.

The chain recombines TRBV27 with TRBJ2-1; perhaps TRBD1 as D (5 bases). Trimming left V 4 bases short and J 5 bases short, with 12 bases between. The CDR3 covers 14 residues. Germline V lookup: CDR1 MNHEY, CDR2 SMNVEV (reference sequence). The CDR3 loop reads CASSSYDRNNEQFF. DNA for the CDR3: TGTGCCAGCAGTTCGTACGACAGAAACAATGAGCAGTTCTTC.

This clone was recorded once. J is TRBJ1-6 and V is TRBV30; D call uncertain. The germline gives CDR1 GTSNPN, CDR2 SVGIG (reference sequence). V shed 0 bases and J shed 10 bases, with 10 bases lying between them. There are 13 residues in the CDR3. CDR3 nucleotide sequence: TGTGCCTGGAGTGTAGACCGAGGGTCACCCCTCCACTTT. This encodes CAWSVDRGSPLHF.

The V call is TRBV7-9, the J call TRBJ2-5, with a tentative D call TRBD2 (6 bases). Germline values: CDR1 SEHNR, CDR2 FQNEAQ (reference sequence). Between the trimmed V and J ends, which lost 5 bases and 4 bases, there was a span of 20 bases. CDR3 length: 16 amino acids. The CDR3 coding sequence is TGTGCCAGCAGCAGTGGGTCCCTAGCGTTACCAGAGACCCAGTACTTC. Translation gives CASSSGSLALPETQYF.

This chain connects TRBV4-1 to TRBJ1-2; D possibly corresponds to TRBD1 (5 bases). V lost 0 bases and J 7 bases, leaving 18 bases between the germline ends. This CDR3 is built from 16 residues. Germline CDR1 and CDR2: MGHRA and YSYEKL. The CDR3 DNA reads as TGCGCCAGCAGCCAAGATTCTAGGGGCGGCCAGAGTGGCTACACCTTC. Amino acid sequence: CASSQDSRGGQSGYTF.

There are a few counts of this clone. The genes are TRBV10-2 and TRBJ1-1, with 7 bases lining up with TRBD1. V trimming: 6 bases; J trimming: 6 bases; junction bases outside the gene matches: 10. There are 14 residues in the CDR3. Germline assignment: CDR1 WSHSY and CDR2 SAAADI. CDR3 sequence: CASSRTGVWAEAFF. The CDR3 nucleotides are TGCGCCAGCAGCAGAACAGGGGTCTGGGCTGAAGCTTTCTTT.

This clone was seen only once. The chain uses TRBV19 and TRBJ2-3; the D gene is possibly TRBD2 (5 bases). The CDR3 runs 13 residues. The germline gives CDR1 LNHDA, CDR2 SQIVND (reference sequence). V shed 8 bases and J shed 2 bases, with 11 bases lying between them. CDR3 sequence reads: CASGVAHTDTQYF. Here the CDR3 DNA reads TGTGCCAGTGGGGTAGCGCACACAGATACGCAGTATTTT.

The CDR3 sequence: CASGRQISNQPQHF. CDR3 nucleotide sequence: TGTGCCAGCGGACGACAGATTAGCAATCAGCCCCAGCATTTT. V gene TRBV6-5 combines with J gene TRBJ1-5; D might be TRBD1 (5 bases). The V end lost 8 bases, the J end lost 0 bases, and 11 bases lay between the germline ends. From germline, CDR1 is MNHEY and CDR2 SVGAGI. This CDR3 has 14 amino acids.